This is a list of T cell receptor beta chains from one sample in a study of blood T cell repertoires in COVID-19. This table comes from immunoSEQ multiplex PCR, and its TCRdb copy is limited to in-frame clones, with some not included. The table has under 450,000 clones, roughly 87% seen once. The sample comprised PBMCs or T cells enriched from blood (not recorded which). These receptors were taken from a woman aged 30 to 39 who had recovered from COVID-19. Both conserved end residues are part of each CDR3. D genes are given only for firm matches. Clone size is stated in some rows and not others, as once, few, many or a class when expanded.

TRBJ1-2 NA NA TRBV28 TGTGCCAGCAGTTTTGGGGCAGGGCACTATGGCTACACCTTC CASSFGAGHYGYTF
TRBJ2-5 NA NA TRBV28 TGTGCCAGCAGTCTAACAGACCTCCAAGAGACCCAGTACTTC CASSLTDLQETQYF
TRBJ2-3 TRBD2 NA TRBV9 TGTGCCAGCAGCGCCTTTAGCGGGACGGATACGCAGTATTTT CASSAFSGTDTQYF
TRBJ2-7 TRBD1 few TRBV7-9 TGTGCCAGCAGCTTTACAGGGGGCGAGCAGTACTTC CASSFTGGEQYF
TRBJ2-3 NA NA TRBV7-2 TGTGCCAGCAGCGGGGCTAATACGCAGTATTTT CASSGANTQYF
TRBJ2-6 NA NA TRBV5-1 TGCGCCAGCAGCCCGGATTTGACAGGGGCCAACGTCCTGACTTTC CASSPDLTGANVLTF
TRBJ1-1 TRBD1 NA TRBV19 TGTGCCAGTAGCCAACAACAGGGGCGAGGTGGAGTAACTGAAGCTTTCTTT CASSQQQGRGGVTEAFF
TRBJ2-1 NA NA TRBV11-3 TGTGCCAGCAGCTTAGATGTGGGAGGAAGGTCCAACAATGAGCAGTTCTTC CASSLDVGGRSNNEQFF
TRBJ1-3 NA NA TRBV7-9 TGTGCCAGCAGCTCCATGTCCGACTACTCTGGAAACACCATATATTTT CASSSMSDYSGNTIYF
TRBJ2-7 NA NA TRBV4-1 TGCGCCAGCAGCCAAGATTGGGCCCAGAGTTTGCAGTACTTC CASSQDWAQSLQYF
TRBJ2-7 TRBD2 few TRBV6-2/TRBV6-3 TGTGCCAGCAGTTACCCGGGACTAGCGCCCTACGAGCAGTACTTC CASSYPGLAPYEQYF